This T cell receptor beta chain was recovered during a study of OX40 agonist ivuxolimab in advanced cancers. Study-level information: Ivuxolimab is a fully human IgG2 antibody that activates OX40 (CD134). Three patients showed partial responses: one hepatocellular carcinoma and two cutaneous melanoma cases. Administration of intravenous ivuxolimab to patients occurred every 2 weeks at 0.01 to 10 mg/kg. Whole-study results and caveats: Clonal expansion was seen in CD4+ and CD8+ blood T cells by week 6 at 0.1 to 3.0 mg/kg.

This clone was counted once. The antigen remains undetermined. The CDR3 has 17 residues. V dropped 0 bases and J dropped 4; count of bases not matched to a gene: 6. The germline gives CDR1 KGHSH, CDR2 LQKENI. TCRdb keeps only in-frame clones here, not all; method: immunoSEQ multiplex PCR. The sample holds 70,000 to 85,000 clones, 86% seen once. The chain links TRBV18 to TRBJ2-1; 10 bases match TRBD2. The TCR was taken from an adult with an advanced solid tumor such as melanoma, head and neck, liver or kidney cancer. This specimen was CD4+ or CD8+ T cells sorted from blood, taken in a trial of the OX40 agonist ivuxolimab. The CDR3 is CASSPPLTSGDYNEQFF. The CDR3 coding sequence is TGTGCCAGCTCACCACCGTTAACTAGCGGGGATTACAATGAGCAGTTCTTC.